What follows are 6 T cell receptor beta chains derived from one specimen sequenced in a study of graft-versus-host responses after intestinal transplantation. These TCRs are of unknown antigen specificity. Sequencing used immunoSEQ multiplex PCR; TCRdb keeps in-frame clones, though not all of them. Of some 90,000 clones listed, roughly 88% are singletons. Sequences were derived from unstimulated CD4+ T cells sorted from spleen or lymph node cells, sampled before intestinal transplant. All receptors come from a human donor who received an intestinal transplant.

V usage is TRBV20-1 and J usage is TRBJ2-7; perhaps TRBD1 as D (6 bases). CDR1 and CDR2 from the germline V gene are DFQATT and SNEGSKA (reference sequence). V was shortened by 6 bases and J by 4 bases, with 10 bases between the two germline ends. The CDR3 length is 11 residues. CDR3 residues: CSAPRGYEQYF. In DNA, the CDR3 is TGCAGTGCGCCCAGGGGTTACGAGCAGTACTTC.

V is TRBV27 and J is TRBJ1-6, with unresolved D. This CDR3 is built from 15 residues. Germline CDR1 reads MNHEY; CDR2 reads SMNVEV (reference sequence). V lost 1 base, J lost 11 bases, and 15 bases lay in between. Here the CDR3 DNA reads TGTGCCAGCAGTTTATATCGTGTCCACGGAGCACCCCTCCACTTT. Residues: CASSLYRVHGAPLHF.

As regards this clone: Relative to the germline gene, one junction end is altered; a read error may explain this. The J gene is TRBJ2-5, the V gene TRBV5-1; 8 bases are a match to TRBD1. This CDR3 comprises 15 residues. The V gene's germline CDR1 is SGHRS and CDR2 YFSETQ. The CDR3 is CASSFRTGSQGTQYF. For the CDR3, the DNA is TGCGCCAGCAGCTTTCGGACAGGGAGCCAAGGGACCCAGTACTTC.

This sequence joins TRBV7-9 and TRBJ1-1; D possibly corresponds to TRBD1 (6 bases). The CDR3 extends over 13 amino acids. With 2 bases removed from V and 5 bases from J, the gap between germline ends came to 9 bases. Germline V CDR1 and CDR2: SEHNR, FQNEAQ (reference sequence). Written as DNA, the CDR3 is TGTGCCAGCAGCTTAAAAGGGGGAACTGAAGCTTTCTTT. This codes for CASSLKGGTEAFF.

The gene calls are TRBV5-1 and TRBJ2-5; no firm D call. The V end lost 0 bases, the J end lost 0 bases, and 12 bases lay between the germline ends. This CDR3 is built from 16 residues. CDR1 is SGHRS and CDR2 is YFSETQ in the germline V gene. In DNA, the CDR3 is TGCGCCAGCAGCTTGGAAGTTCCCGAGTACCAAGAGACCCAGTACTTC. Protein sequence: CASSLEVPEYQETQYF.

This clone was seen a handful of times. Additional DNA sequences in this sample encode the identical CDR3. Here the CDR3 DNA reads TGCAGTGCTAGGGGAGGGGATACGCAGTATTTT. Amino acids: CSARGGDTQYF. This sequence joins TRBV20-1 and TRBJ2-3; 7 bases line up with TRBD2. V trimming: 3 bases; J trimming: 6 bases; junction bases outside the gene matches: 0. CDR3 length: 11 residues. The germline CDR1 and CDR2 sequences are DFQATT and SNEGSKA (reference sequence).